This T cell receptor (beta chain) is from a study of blood T cells in healthy people across ages. General study findings and limits: Unknown donor CMV status possibly confounded expanded clonotype changes.

As regards this clonotype: Its target is unknown.

For the second PCR, which ran for about 7 to 11 cycles, a sample-barcoded 5' primer and a J-beta primer mix were used. A single record per CDR3 protein comes from TCRdb applying MiXCR to the 5' RACE reads. The repertoire holds over a million distinct CDR3 sequences, approximately 42% seen once, with roughly 7.9% in the top ten. Donors were healthy Caucasian individuals from Russia aged about 6 to 90. Each donor supplied ten milliliters of peripheral blood. CDR3 size: 17 residues. Germline V gene data show CDR1 as MNHEY and CDR2 as SMNVEV (reference sequence). With 6 bases removed from V and 2 bases from J, the gap between germline ends came to 20 bases.

The receptor comes from a young woman in good health. Sequencing used blood. V gene TRBV27 combines with J gene TRBJ2-1; no definite D call. In DNA form, the CDR3 reads TGTGCCAGCAGCTCCCCTCTCCGCGGAAGGACCTACAATGAGCAGTTCTTC. This codes for CASSSPLRGRTYNEQFF.